Following are 22 T cell receptor beta chains from one sample sequenced in a study of somatic mutations in cytotoxic T cells in rheumatoid arthritis. Assay: immunoSEQ multiplex PCR; the TCRdb copy retains only in-frame clones and omits some. The table shows about 16,000 clones, with roughly 74% occurring only once. Sequenced input: CD8+ T cells sorted from blood. The receptors here all came from an adult with rheumatoid arthritis.

The chain uses TRBV5-4 and TRBJ2-7; tentatively, D is TRBD1 (6 bases). Germline V gene lookup returns CDR1 SGHNT and CDR2 YYREEE (reference sequence). There are 14 residues in the CDR3. V lost 0 bases and J 3 bases, leaving 10 bases between the germline ends. The CDR3 bases are TGTGCCAGCAGCTTGGACAGGGCAAACTACGAGCAGTACTTC. It encodes CASSLDRANYEQYF.

The chain is built from TRBV6-1 and TRBJ1-1; D is ambiguous. The CDR3 runs 13 residues. Germline loops: CDR1 MNHNS, CDR2 SASEGT. V was cut by 3 bases and J by 5 bases, with 10 bases left in between. The CDR3 sequence is CASSERGLTEAFF. CDR3 DNA: TGTGCCAGCAGTGAGCGGGGTTTAACTGAAGCTTTCTTT.

This clone appeared once. The genes are TRBV19 and TRBJ2-2; D is undetermined. This CDR3 has 15 amino acids. V was clipped by 10 bases and J by 1 base, with 16 bases between them. CDR1 and CDR2 from the germline V gene are LNHDA and SQIVND (reference sequence). The CDR3 DNA is TGTGCCACTTCACACTGGTCTAAGAACACCGGGGAGCTGTTTTTT. Translating it yields CATSHWSKNTGELFF.

The CDR3 nucleotides read TGTGCCAGTAGCCCCTGGAGCGGGGAAGTTGGTAATGAGCAGTTCTTC. It translates to CASSPWSGEVGNEQFF. This chain connects TRBV19 to TRBJ2-1, with 7 bases fitting TRBD2. Germline CDR1 and CDR2: LNHDA and SQIVND (reference sequence). There are 16 residues in the CDR3. The V gene end was trimmed by 6 bases and the J gene end by 7 bases; junction bases not matched to a gene: 15.

The chain employs TRBV10-2 and TRBJ2-5; TRBD2 matches 9 bases. The trim removed 4 bases at V and 7 bases at J, leaving 13 bases unmatched. There are 16 residues in the CDR3. CDR1 WSHSY and CDR2 SAAADI come from the germline V gene. The CDR3 DNA sequence: TGCGCCAGCAGTGTCCCCGAGGTCAGCGGGGGGAGGACCCAGTACTTC. This sequence encodes CASSVPEVSGGRTQYF.

V is TRBV2 and J is TRBJ2-2; D is ambiguous. CDR3 length equals 12 residues. Germline V gene sequence: CDR1 SNHLY, CDR2 FYNNEI. The V end lost 2 bases, the J end lost 6 bases, and 4 bases lay between the germline ends. The CDR3 protein is CASSEISGELFF. In DNA form, the CDR3 reads TGTGCCAGCAGTGAAATCTCCGGGGAGCTGTTTTTT.

V is TRBV5-4 and J is TRBJ2-4; D remains unclear. The CDR3 length is 13 residues. The germline V and J ends were trimmed by 0 bases and 8 bases, with 9 bases remaining between them. CDR1 SGHNT and CDR2 YYREEE come from the germline V gene (reference sequence). CDR3 sequence: CASSLEGTDIQYF. The CDR3 DNA follows: TGTGCCAGCAGCTTGGAGGGTACGGACATTCAGTACTTC.

This clone was counted between two and nine times. The chain is built from TRBV6-6 and TRBJ1-5; tentatively, D is TRBD1 (6 bases). This CDR3 contains 13 residues. Trimming shortened V by 4 bases and J by 2 bases, and 6 bases separated the two germline ends. CDR1 MNHNY and CDR2 SVGAGI come from the germline V gene (reference sequence). The CDR3 DNA sequence: TGTGCCAGCAGTTCAGGGGGCAATCAGCCCCAGCATTTT. It codes for CASSSGGNQPQHF.

V usage is TRBV19 and J usage is TRBJ2-1, with TRBD2 as a possible D gene (7 bases). Deletions cut 4 bases from V and 6 bases from J, with 13 bases between. CDR1 and CDR2 (germline): LNHDA, SQIVND (reference sequence). The CDR3 runs 14 residues. CDR3 DNA sequence: TGTGCCAGTAGTAGTGGGGGGGCCTTCAATGAGCAGTTCTTC. This encodes CASSSGGAFNEQFF.

There are a few counts of this clone. V usage is TRBV6-5 and J usage is TRBJ2-7; 8 bases line up with TRBD1. Germline values: CDR1 MNHEY, CDR2 SVGAGI. The CDR3 totals 16 residues. J lost 0 bases, V lost 0 bases, and 4 bases had no gene match. CDR3 nucleotide sequence: TGTGCCAGCAGTTACTCGAGGACAGGGAGCTCCTACGAGCAGTACTTC. The encoded protein is CASSYSRTGSSYEQYF.

The chain is built from TRBV7-9 and TRBJ1-2; 9 bases map to TRBD1. The CDR3 is made up of 17 amino acids. The J segment lost 4 bases and the V segment lost 1 base, leaving 10 bases of the junction unmatched. Per the germline V gene, CDR1 is SEHNR and CDR2 is FQNEAQ (reference sequence). The CDR3 sequence: CASSLEGGQGHIYGYTF. The CDR3, as DNA: TGTGCCAGCAGCTTAGAGGGGGGACAGGGACATATCTATGGCTACACCTTC.

The chain uses TRBV7-8 and TRBJ1-1; the D gene is possibly TRBD1 (6 bases). Germline V lookup: CDR1 SGHVS, CDR2 FQNEAQ. V lost 0 bases and J 2 bases, leaving 7 bases between the germline ends. CDR3 size: 14 residues. CDR3 protein: CASSLADRNTEAFF. The CDR3 DNA reads as TGTGCCAGCAGCTTAGCGGACAGAAACACTGAAGCTTTCTTT. The variable domain in full, completed from reference TRBV7-8 and TRBJ1-1, reads GAGVSQSPRYKVAKRGQDVALRCDPISGHVSLFWYQQALGQGPEFLTYFQNEAQLDKSGLPSDRFFAERPEGSVSTLKIQRTQQEDSAVYLCASSLADRNTEAFFGQGTRLTVV.

The rearrangement joins TRBV6-6 to TRBJ1-1; weak D call: TRBD1 (5 bases). Deletions cut 0 bases from V and 6 bases from J, with 17 bases between. This CDR3 is 16 amino acids long. Germline CDR1 MNHNY, CDR2 SVGAGI (reference sequence). CDR3 protein: CASSYSILGPGPEAFF. CDR3 nucleotides: TGTGCCAGCAGTTACTCGATCCTGGGGCCGGGGCCTGAAGCTTTCTTT.

By sample share, this clone is medium-sized. The chain links TRBV19 to TRBJ1-5, with a weak D call TRBD1 (5 bases). From germline, CDR1 is LNHDA and CDR2 SQIVND (reference sequence). The V gene lost 1 base and the J gene lost 4 bases, with 14 bases spanning the gap. This CDR3 has 16 residues. CDR3: CASSIGGDEWNQPQHF. The CDR3 bases are TGTGCCAGTAGTATAGGAGGGGACGAGTGGAATCAGCCCCAGCATTTT.

This clone was picked up one time. This chain links TRBV5-1 with TRBJ2-1; TRBD1 might be the D (6 bases). CDR1 and CDR2 from the germline V gene are SGHRS and YFSETQ. Trimming took off 4 bases at V and 3 bases at J, with 14 bases between the two ends. The CDR3 is made up of 15 amino acids. The CDR3 DNA follows: TGCGCCAGCAGCCCACGGACAGATGGCTACAATGAGCAGTTCTTC. Protein: CASSPRTDGYNEQFF.

The chain recombines TRBV27 with TRBJ2-7; TRBD2 might be the D (6 bases). Germline values: CDR1 MNHEY, CDR2 SMNVEV (reference sequence). This CDR3 has 14 amino acids. V was shortened by 3 bases and J by 0 bases, with 9 bases between the two germline ends. The CDR3 is CASSLAGTSYEQYF. DNA for the CDR3: TGTGCCAGCAGTTTGGCGGGGACCTCCTACGAGCAGTACTTC.

This sequence joins TRBV23-1 and TRBJ2-7; D remains unclear. TRBV23-1 is an open reading frame whose function is uncertain. V dropped 3 bases and J dropped 0 bases, with 9 bases sitting between them. This CDR3 region has 14 residues. CDR3 nucleotide sequence: TGCGCCAGCAGTCAGGGCAGGAGCTCCTACGAGCAGTACTTC. It yields the protein CASSQGRSSYEQYF.

The chain is built from TRBV28 and TRBJ1-1; D might be TRBD1 (5 bases). The V gene lost 7 bases and the J gene lost 6 bases, with 9 bases spanning the gap. Germline V gene sequence: CDR1 MDHEN, CDR2 SYDVKM. The CDR3 is 11 amino acids. CDR3 coding DNA: TGTGCCAGCACCACGGGGGCTGAAGCTTTCTTT. It is translated as CASTTGAEAFF.

The V and J genes are TRBV4-1 and TRBJ2-1, with 10 bases identical to TRBD2. The CDR3 runs to 16 residues. Germline CDR1 reads MGHRA; CDR2 reads YSYEKL. Losses at the gene ends were 0 bases for V and 4 bases for J; bases not matched to a gene: 3. The CDR3 is CASSQDLAGGYNEQFF. The CDR3 DNA follows: TGCGCCAGCAGCCAAGACTTAGCGGGGGGTTACAATGAGCAGTTCTTC.

V gene TRBV11-3 combines with J gene TRBJ2-3; D possibly uses TRBD1 or TRBD2 (5 bases each). Trimming cost V 5 bases and J 6 bases, with 15 bases left between them. CDR1 is SGHNT, CDR2 YENEEA, per germline. The CDR3 has 14 residues. The CDR3, as DNA: TGTGCCAGCAGCCCTGGGGGTTTTGGTGATACGCAGTATTTT. Translating it yields CASSPGGFGDTQYF.

The V gene is TRBV5-1, the J gene TRBJ2-7, with TRBD2 matching 8 bases. Germline V gene data show CDR1 as SGHRS and CDR2 as YFSETQ. This CDR3 has 16 residues. Trimming removed 1 base from V and 5 bases from J; junction bases left unmatched: 11. The CDR3 DNA reads as TGCGCCAGCAGCTTGATCGGGGGGGCGCGGGATGACGAGCAGTACTTC. Encoded protein: CASSLIGGARDDEQYF. Looking up the rest from reference TRBV5-1 and TRBJ2-7 gives the full variable domain: KAGVTQTPRYLIKTRGQQVTLSCSPISGHRSVSWYQQTPGQGLQFLFEYFSETQRNKGNFPGRFSGRQFSNSRSEMNVSTLELGDSALYLCASSLIGGARDDEQYFGPGTRLTVT.

The J gene is TRBJ2-5, the V gene TRBV5-1; 10 bases agree with TRBD2. The junction had 4 bases not matched to a gene; V was cut back by 2 bases and J by 3 bases. Looked up from germline, CDR1 is SGHRS and CDR2 is YFSETQ. CDR3 length equals 15 residues. The CDR3 here is CASSFLAGEKETQYF. Here the CDR3 DNA reads TGCGCCAGCAGCTTTCTAGCGGGGGAAAAAGAGACCCAGTACTTC.